The 27 T cell receptor beta chains presented below share a single source sample, sequenced in a study of CD8 T cells in Susac syndrome. A quantity of about 0.5 to 1 ug RNA underwent reverse transcription using random hexamers. Via MiXCR, TCRdb re-called the immunoSEQ multiplex PCR reads, giving one row per CDR3 protein. Here the sample spans 250,000 to 300,000 distinct CDR3 sequences, about 89% being singletons. The source material was CD8+ T cells from PBMCs. Receptor source: a human donor with multiple sclerosis.

The V and J genes are TRBV2 and TRBJ2-1; D remains ambiguous. This CDR3 contains 14 residues. Germline V CDR1 and CDR2: SNHLY, FYNNEI. Trimming shortened V by 2 bases and J by 4 bases, and 9 bases separated the two germline ends. The CDR3 DNA reads TGTGCCAGCAGTGAATCCTTAGGGTACAATGAGCAGTTCTTC. Its translation: CASSESLGYNEQFF.

The rearrangement uses TRBV7-3 and TRBJ1-6; a possible D gene is TRBD1 (5 bases). V lost 4 bases, J lost 10 bases, and 17 bases lay in between. Germline loops: CDR1 SGHTA, CDR2 FQGTGA. CDR3 length equals 15 residues. The CDR3 DNA reads as TGTGCCAGCAGCTCCCAGGGTTCTGCGGCCTCACCCCTCCACTTT. Amino acid sequence: CASSSQGSAASPLHF.

The chain combines TRBV20-1 with TRBJ2-2, with D possibly matching TRBD1 (5 bases). Looked up from germline, CDR1 is DFQATT and CDR2 is SNEGSKA (reference sequence). There are 15 residues in the CDR3. V was clipped by 1 base and J by 2 bases, with 11 bases between them. CDR3 sequence: CSARVLGQNTGELFF. The CDR3 nucleotides read TGCAGTGCTAGAGTTCTAGGACAAAACACCGGGGAGCTGTTTTTT.

The chain links TRBV12-3 or TRBV12-4 to TRBJ1-1; no definite D call. The CDR3 sequence is 13 residues long. The ends were cut back, 6 bases at V and 4 bases at J, with 12 bases in the middle. CDR3 in amino acids: CASSISGVTEAFF. CDR3 bases: TGTGCCAGCAGCATCTCAGGAGTCACTGAAGCTTTCTTT.

The V call is TRBV10-3, the J call TRBJ2-2; D might be TRBD1 (6 bases). V was shortened by 9 bases and J by 7 bases, with 18 bases between the two germline ends. Looked up from germline, CDR1 is ENHRY and CDR2 is SYGVKD. This CDR3 has 14 residues. CDR3 loop: CAIYRDTHGGELFF. DNA for the CDR3: TGTGCCATTTACCGGGACACCCACGGCGGGGAGCTGTTTTTT.

In its sample, this clonotype was seen once. J is TRBJ1-1 and V is TRBV7-2, with D tentatively TRBD1 (5 bases). Germline CDR1 SGHTA, CDR2 FQGNSA. Trimming removed 4 bases at V and 1 base at J, with 10 bases between. The CDR3 consists of 14 residues. CDR3 nucleotide sequence: TGTGCCAGCAGCTCCGGGACTCAGAACACTGAAGCTTTCTTT. Translating it yields CASSSGTQNTEAFF.

The V and J genes are TRBV4-3 and TRBJ1-1; TRBD1 matches at 9 bases. The germline CDR1 and CDR2 sequences are LGHNA and YSLEER. The length of the CDR3 is 16 residues. Unmatched junction bases numbered 8, after V lost 6 bases and J lost 0 bases. CDR3 sequence (DNA): TGCGCCAGCAGGGAAGGGACAGGGCCGTTGAACACTGAAGCTTTCTTT. This sequence encodes CASREGTGPLNTEAFF.

The V gene is TRBV9, the J gene TRBJ1-1; D uncertain. Trimming took 0 bases from V and 1 from J, leaving 7 bases between them. Germline V CDR1 and CDR2: SGDLS, YYNGEE. This CDR3 is 14 amino acids long. DNA for the CDR3: TGTGCCAGCAGCGTAGTCGGCAGGAACACTGAAGCTTTCTTT. This translates into CASSVVGRNTEAFF.

This chain links TRBV9 with TRBJ2-2; 7 bases agree with TRBD1. Germline V gives CDR1 SGDLS, CDR2 YYNGEE. This CDR3 region has 17 residues. V trimming: 3 bases; J trimming: 4 bases; junction bases outside the gene matches: 12. The CDR3 region is CASSGSDRASVTGELFF. The CDR3 nucleotides read TGTGCCAGCAGCGGGTCCGACAGGGCTTCGGTCACCGGGGAGCTGTTTTTT.

The chain uses TRBV7-2 and TRBJ1-1; D gene uncertain. V was pared by 6 bases and J by 5 bases, with 16 bases between. Germline V lookup: CDR1 SGHTA, CDR2 FQGNSA. There are 14 residues in the CDR3. For the CDR3, the DNA is TGTGCCAGCAGTTCGGGGAGGGAGGTGACTGAAGCTTTCTTT. Encoded protein: CASSSGREVTEAFF.

In this sample, this clonotype turned up once. This chain connects TRBV27 to TRBJ1-5, with 7 positions matching TRBD1. With V trimmed by 6 bases and J by 0 bases, 8 bases remained unmatched. The CDR3 loop spans 16 amino acids. CDR1 MNHEY and CDR2 SMNVEV come from the germline V gene (reference sequence). The chain's CDR3 is CASSPGTDYSNQPQHF. The CDR3 region has the DNA TGTGCCAGCAGCCCTGGGACAGATTATAGCAATCAGCCCCAGCATTTT.

The V gene is TRBV7-2, the J gene TRBJ2-7; D is possibly TRBD2 (5 bases). Germline V gene sequence: CDR1 SGHTA, CDR2 FQGNSA. The V end lost 5 bases, the J end lost 6 bases, and 17 bases lay between the germline ends. The CDR3 consists of 14 residues. Written as DNA, the CDR3 is TGTGCCAGCAGCCCGGGGAGTACCCTTATCGAGCAGTACTTC. Translated, it gives CASSPGSTLIEQYF.

J is TRBJ2-7 and V is TRBV4-3; 7 positions match TRBD1. V gave up 4 bases and J gave up 0 bases; unmatched junction bases: 6. Looked up from germline, CDR1 is LGHNA and CDR2 is YSLEER. This CDR3 is built from 15 residues. CDR3 bases: TGCGCCAGCAGCCCGGGACAGTCAAACTCCTACGAGCAGTACTTC. This translates into CASSPGQSNSYEQYF.

The chain has TRBV7-9 and TRBJ2-2, with D maybe TRBD1 (5 bases). From germline, CDR1 is SEHNR and CDR2 FQNEAQ (reference sequence). The CDR3 consists of 19 residues. Trimming pared 6 bases from V and 11 bases from J, leaving 34 bases between. The CDR3 here is CASSSTLPSQGRLTVELFF. CDR3 bases: TGTGCCAGCAGTTCGACGCTGCCGTCCCAGGGTAGGCTCACGGTAGAGCTGTTTTTT. The variable domain in full, with the rest retrieved from reference TRBV7-9 and TRBJ2-2, is DTGVSQNPRHKITKRGQNVTFRCDPISEHNRLYWYRQTLGQGPEFLTYFQNEAQLEKSRLLSDRFSAERPKGSFSTLEIQRTEQGDSAMYLCASSSTLPSQGRLTVELFFGEGSRLTVL.

The chain couples TRBV20-1 to TRBJ2-1, with TRBD2 identical over 13 bases. The CDR3 runs to 18 residues. Germline V gene data show CDR1 as DFQATT and CDR2 as SNEGSKA (reference sequence). The junction had 13 bases not matched to a gene; V was cut back by 1 base and J by 7 bases. CDR3 residues: CSARVAPGLAGDRNEQFF. The CDR3 DNA is TGCAGTGCTAGAGTGGCCCCCGGACTAGCGGGAGATAGGAATGAGCAGTTCTTC.

This chain connects TRBV6-2 or TRBV6-3 to TRBJ1-2, with unresolved D. This CDR3 contains 13 residues. Trimming stripped 0 bases from V and 8 bases from J, with 10 bases between. Germline V gene lookup returns CDR1 MNHEY and CDR2 SVGEGT. As DNA, the CDR3 is TGTGCCAGCAGTTACTCGACCCTTCGCGGCTACACCTTC. It codes for CASSYSTLRGYTF.

The V call is TRBV6-5, the J call TRBJ2-3, with D perhaps TRBD2 (7 bases). V was cut by 6 bases and J by 5 bases, with 15 bases left in between. This CDR3 contains 14 residues. Germline CDR1 is MNHEY and CDR2 is SVGAGI. CDR3 region: CASRVRGGLDTQYF. Written as DNA, the CDR3 is TGTGCCAGCAGAGTGAGGGGGGGCCTAGATACGCAGTATTTT.

The chain uses TRBV12-3 or TRBV12-4 and TRBJ2-3, with 12 bases aligning to TRBD1. With V trimmed by 7 bases and J by 4 bases, 9 bases remained unmatched. This CDR3 spans 16 amino acids. In nucleotides, the CDR3 is TGTGCCAGCACCAGAGGGACAGGGGGCATGGCAGATACGCAGTATTTT. Translation: CASTRGTGGMADTQYF.

V gene TRBV23-1 combines with J gene TRBJ1-6; no clear D. TRBV23-1 is placed among ORFs of uncertain function. This CDR3 contains 13 residues. The V end lost 2 bases, the J end lost 8 bases, and 7 bases lay between the germline ends. CDR3 residues: CASSQRWHSPLHF. The CDR3 DNA reads as TGCGCCAGCAGTCAAAGGTGGCATTCACCCCTCCACTTT.

This rearrangement joins TRBV5-4 to TRBJ2-1, with 9 bases matching TRBD1. J lost 8 bases, V lost 4 bases, and 7 bases had no gene match. The CDR3 runs 14 residues. CDR1 is SGHNT, CDR2 YYREEE, per germline (reference sequence). The CDR3 bases are TGTGCCAGCAGCAACCGGGACAGGGCCGATGAGCAGTTCTTC. Its translation is CASSNRDRADEQFF.

The chain is built from TRBV2 and TRBJ1-4; D unclear. V was shortened by 1 base and J by 7 bases, with 10 bases between the two germline ends. The CDR3 has 14 residues. CDR1 is SNHLY and CDR2 is FYNNEI in the germline V gene. Here the CDR3 reads CASSEVRTGEKLFF. In DNA, the CDR3 is TGTGCCAGCAGTGAAGTCAGGACGGGTGAAAAACTGTTTTTT.

V gene TRBV7-9 combines with J gene TRBJ2-1; unclear D gene. The germline CDR1 and CDR2 sequences are SEHNR and FQNEAQ (reference sequence). CDR3 size: 13 residues. Trimming removed 7 bases at V and 6 bases at J, with 13 bases between. The CDR3 loop reads CASTSGAFNEQFF. As DNA, the CDR3 is TGTGCCAGCACCTCCGGTGCTTTCAATGAGCAGTTCTTC.

The gene calls are TRBV28 and TRBJ2-7; TRBD2 matches 7 bases. V gave up 3 bases and J gave up 7 bases; unmatched junction bases: 6. Germline loops: CDR1 MDHEN, CDR2 SYDVKM. This CDR3 contains 13 residues. The CDR3 nucleotides read TGTGCCAGCAGTTTGTTACGGACTAGGGAGCAGTACTTC. This translates into CASSLLRTREQYF.

V and J are TRBV11-2 and TRBJ2-5; 9 bases agree with TRBD1. The CDR3 extends over 17 amino acids. The ends lost 0 bases at V and 4 bases at J; junction bases unmatched: 9. The germline gives CDR1 SGHAT, CDR2 FQNNGV. Written as DNA, the CDR3 is TGTGCCAGCAGCTTAGATCAAGGGGGACAGGGCCGAGAGACCCAGTACTTC. Protein sequence: CASSLDQGGQGRETQYF.

V is TRBV19 and J is TRBJ1-1; perhaps TRBD1 as D (6 bases). Germline V gene data show CDR1 as LNHDA and CDR2 as SQIVND (reference sequence). Trimming removed 2 bases from V and 4 bases from J, with 11 bases in between. The CDR3 spans 14 residues. The CDR3 reads CASSISGVATEAFF. In nucleotides, the CDR3 is TGTGCCAGTAGTATATCAGGGGTGGCCACTGAAGCTTTCTTT. The full variable domain, rest sourced from reference TRBV19 and TRBJ1-1, is DGGITQSPKYLFRKEGQNVTLSCEQNLNHDAMYWYRQDPGQGLRLIYYSQIVNDFQKGDIAEGYSVSREKKESFPLTVTSAQKNPTAFYLCASSISGVATEAFFGQGTRLTVV.

The V gene is TRBV18, the J gene TRBJ2-1; D possibly corresponds to TRBD1 (7 bases). Germline CDR1 KGHSH, CDR2 LQKENI. This CDR3 comprises 16 residues. Trimming stripped 6 bases from V and 4 bases from J, with 19 bases between. CDR3 region: CASSHRGGDAYNEQFF. The CDR3 coding sequence is TGTGCCAGCTCCCACAGGGGAGGTGACGCGTACAATGAGCAGTTCTTC.

The CDR3 region is CASSLWGGPGNEQFF. CDR3 in DNA: TGTGCCAGCAGCTTGTGGGGGGGTCCTGGCAATGAGCAGTTCTTC. The chain is built from TRBV5-4 and TRBJ2-1, with TRBD2 matching 7 bases. The ends lost 1 base at V and 6 bases at J; junction bases unmatched: 7. The CDR3 covers 15 residues. Germline loops: CDR1 SGHNT, CDR2 YYREEE (reference sequence).